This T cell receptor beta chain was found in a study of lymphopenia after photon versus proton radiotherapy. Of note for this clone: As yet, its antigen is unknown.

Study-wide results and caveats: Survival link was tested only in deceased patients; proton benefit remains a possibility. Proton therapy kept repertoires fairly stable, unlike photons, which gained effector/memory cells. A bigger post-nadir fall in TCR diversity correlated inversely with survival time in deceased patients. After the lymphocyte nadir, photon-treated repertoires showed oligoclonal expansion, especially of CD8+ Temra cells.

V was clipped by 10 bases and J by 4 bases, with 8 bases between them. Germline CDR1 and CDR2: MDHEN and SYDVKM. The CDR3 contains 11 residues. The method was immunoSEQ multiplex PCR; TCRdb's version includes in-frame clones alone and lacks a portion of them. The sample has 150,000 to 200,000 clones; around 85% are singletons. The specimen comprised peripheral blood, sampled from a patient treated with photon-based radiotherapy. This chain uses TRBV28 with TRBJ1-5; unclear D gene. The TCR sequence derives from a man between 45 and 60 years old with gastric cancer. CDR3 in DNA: TGTGCCACCGGTGGAAATCAGCCCCAGCATTTT. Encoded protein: CATGGNQPQHF. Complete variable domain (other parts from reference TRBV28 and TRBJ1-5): DVKVTQSSRYLVKRTGEKVFLECVQDMDHENMFWYRQDPGLGLRLIYFSYDVKMKEKGDIPEGYSVSREKKERFSLILESASTNQTSMYLCATGGNQPQHFGDGTRLSIL.